The sequence of this T cell receptor beta chain was determined in a study of T cell responses to AZD1222 COVID-19 vaccine. TCRdb keeps only in-frame clones here, not all; method: immunoSEQ multiplex PCR. The sample shows about 150,000 clones, around nine tenths of them seen only once. General observations from the study: Recipients of AZD1222 seropositive at baseline numbered only 6 or 7. Samples come after the peak T cell response, not at day 14. Across spike, vaccine-associated CD4 TCRs were found, dominant at 160-218 and 743-854.

J was trimmed by 1 base and V by 4 bases; bases with no gene match: 7. The germline V gene has CDR1 SGDLS and CDR2 YYNGEE. The CDR3 consists of 15 residues. Comments on this clone: Its antigen is not identified.

The source material was peripheral blood, sampled 28 days after the second AZD1222 dose. This sequence was found in an adult who received the AZD1222 COVID-19 vaccine. This chain connects TRBV9 to TRBJ2-5; 7 bases map to TRBD2. The CDR3 loop reads CASSLGLEIQETQYF. CDR3 nucleotide sequence: TGTGCCAGCAGCCTCGGACTAGAAATCCAAGAGACCCAGTACTTC.